Each of the 21 T cell receptor beta chains below was sequenced from the same sample in a study of metastatic and nonmetastatic thyroid tumors. No treatment had been given to any patient before thyroid surgery. TCRdb recomputed clones from the PCR reads via MiXCR. Of 53,000 or so clones in the sample, 20% to 25% were seen once. The sequenced material came from blood. These receptor sequences come from a female donor with papillary thyroid cancer or a benign thyroid nodule (not recorded which). Some clones in this sample may be carry-over from other donors' samples.

This clone has a count of ten or more. The V gene is TRBV19, the J gene TRBJ2-1; TRBD1 matches 9 bases. This CDR3 contains 14 residues. CDR1 and CDR2 (germline): LNHDA, SQIVND (reference sequence). V gave up 4 bases and J gave up 9 bases; unmatched junction bases: 7. The CDR3 sequence is CASSTRTGVREQFF. CDR3 nucleotide sequence: TGTGCCAGTAGTACTCGGACAGGGGTTCGTGAGCAGTTCTTC.

This clone was observed many times. This chain joins TRBV5-4 and TRBJ1-1; D gene ambiguous. The CDR3 sequence is 15 residues long. V was shortened by 5 bases and J by 1 base, with 15 bases between the two germline ends. Germline V CDR1 and CDR2: SGHNT, YYREEE (reference sequence). The CDR3: CASSFNTVRNTEAFF. In DNA form, the CDR3 reads TGTGCCAGCAGTTTTAACACGGTTAGGAACACTGAAGCTTTCTTT.

The CDR3 loop is CATSRERSGTGLDSNTGELFF. DNA of the CDR3: TGTGCCACCAGCAGAGAGAGGAGCGGGACCGGACTTGACTCGAACACCGGGGAGCTGTTTTTT. The chain uses TRBV15 and TRBJ2-2, with TRBD2 identical over 7 bases. The length of the CDR3 is 21 residues. Germline CDR1 reads LNHNV; CDR2 reads YYDKDF (reference sequence). Germline trimming cut 0 bases from V and 0 bases from J; bases unmatched to any gene: 16. Full variable domain (outside the CDR3, taken from reference TRBV15 and TRBJ2-2): DAMVIQNPRYQVTQFGKPVTLSCSQTLNHNVMYWYQQKSSQAPKLLFHYYDKDFNNEADTPDNFQSRRPNTSFCFLDIRSPGLGDTAMYLCATSRERSGTGLDSNTGELFFGEGSRLTVL.

This clone came up many times. The junction departs from the called germline gene at one end, perhaps through a read error. V gene TRBV6-1 combines with J gene TRBJ2-7; 11 bases line up with TRBD1. Per the germline V gene, CDR1 is MNHNS and CDR2 is SASEGT. The CDR3 has 13 amino acids. The CDR3 bases are TGTGCCAGTAGTGAGGGACAGGGGGACGAGCAGTACTTC. Protein: CASSEGQGDEQYF.

This clone was counted many times. This sequence joins TRBV6-4 and TRBJ1-5; D uncertain. The CDR3 sequence is 13 residues long. The V gene's germline CDR1 is MRHNA and CDR2 SNTAGT. Trimming left V 6 bases short and J 5 bases short, with 11 bases between. CDR3 coding DNA: TGTGCCAGCAGCCCCGGCCCCCATCAGCCCCAGCATTTT. It is translated as CASSPGPHQPQHF.

This clone was seen at least ten times. Other DNA sequences from this sample encode an identical CDR3 as well. The J gene is TRBJ1-5, the V gene TRBV6-1, with TRBD1 matching 9 bases. After removal of 6 bases from V and 6 bases from J, the junction contained 12 bases not matched to a gene. Germline CDR1 reads MNHNS; CDR2 reads SASEGT. The CDR3 runs 16 residues. CDR3 in amino acids: CASSAYLGQGIQPQHF. The CDR3 DNA reads as TGTGCCAGCAGCGCTTACCTGGGACAGGGAATTCAGCCCCAGCATTTT.

This clone has a count of ten or more. The V gene is TRBV28, the J gene TRBJ2-7; 9 bases map to TRBD1. With 8 bases clipped from V and 1 base from J, the junction kept 6 bases outside the gene matches. The CDR3 length is 14 residues. Germline CDR1 and CDR2: MDHEN and SYDVKM. CDR3 region: CASHTGTGSYEQYF. Written as DNA, the CDR3 is TGTGCCAGCCACACCGGGACAGGGTCCTACGAGCAGTACTTC.

This clone was detected many times. Other DNA sequences within the sample encode an identical CDR3. The chain recombines TRBV20-1 with TRBJ1-1; 9 bases map to TRBD1. With 3 bases clipped from V and 1 base from J, the junction kept 6 bases outside the gene matches. The CDR3 is 15 amino acids. CDR1 and CDR2 from the germline V gene are DFQATT and SNEGSKA (reference sequence). CDR3: CSASYRGRGNTEAFF. For the CDR3, the DNA is TGCAGTGCTAGCTACAGGGGGCGCGGGAACACTGAAGCTTTCTTT.

This clone occurred many times. CDR3 loop: CATSRDRAGGWETQYF. CDR3 DNA: TGTGCCACCAGCAGAGATAGAGCAGGGGGTTGGGAGACCCAGTACTTC. The chain is built from TRBV15 and TRBJ2-5, with TRBD1 matching 7 bases. The trim removed 0 bases at V and 5 bases at J, leaving 9 bases unmatched. CDR3 length equals 16 residues. Germline-derived CDR1 and CDR2 are LNHNV and YYDKDF (reference sequence).

Comments on this clone: A single base separates this from a much larger clone, so it may be a read error. The same CDR3 is also encoded by other DNA sequences in this sample. V gene TRBV7-7 combines with J gene TRBJ2-5; 8 bases map to TRBD1. This CDR3 comprises 13 residues. Germline V gene lookup returns CDR1 SSHAT and CDR2 FNYEAQ (reference sequence). The CDR3 nucleotides read TGTGCGAGCAGCCGACAGGGGCGGGAGACCCAGTACTTC. It is translated as CASSRQGRETQYF.

On this clone: The junction shows a germline mismatch at one end, possibly a read error. The chain couples TRBV28 to TRBJ1-1, with D perhaps matching TRBD1 (6 bases). Germline loops: CDR1 MDHEN, CDR2 SYDVKM. The CDR3 extends over 14 amino acids. The CDR3 DNA is TGTGCCAGAAGACCTGGGACAATGAACACTGAAGCTATCTTT. It specifies CARRPGTMNTEAIF.

This clone was counted ten times or more. V is TRBV6-1 and J is TRBJ2-7; D remains unclear. The germline V gene encodes CDR1 MNHNS and CDR2 SASEGT. Trimming removed 6 bases from V and 0 bases from J, with 3 bases in between. CDR3 size: 11 residues. CDR3 in amino acids: CASRFSYEQYF. As DNA, the CDR3 is TGTGCCAGCAGATTCTCCTACGAGCAGTACTTC.

This clone was counted at least ten times. The V and J genes are TRBV6-2 or TRBV6-3 and TRBJ2-1; TRBD2 matches at 7 bases. This CDR3 is built from 17 residues. Germline lookup yields CDR1 MNHEY and CDR2 SVGEGT. Trimming cost V 8 bases and J 2 bases; bases outside gene matches: 15. This CDR3 is CASGHKRAGVPYNEQFF. DNA for the CDR3: TGTGCCAGCGGCCACAAGCGGGCGGGAGTCCCCTACAATGAGCAGTTCTTC.

The chain combines TRBV5-8 with TRBJ1-2; D is ambiguous. The CDR3 is made up of 15 amino acids. Germline V gene data show CDR1 as SGHTS and CDR2 as YDEGEE. V lost 4 bases and J 5 bases, leaving 18 bases between the germline ends. CDR3: CASSPQWARAYGYTF. DNA for the CDR3: TGTGCCAGCAGCCCGCAGTGGGCGCGCGCATATGGCTACACCTTC.

CDR3 amino acids: CASSPNRQGGNTIYF. CDR3 bases: TGTGCCAGCTCACCAAACAGACAGGGCGGAAACACCATATATTTT. The genes are TRBV18 and TRBJ1-3, with TRBD1 matching 7 bases. This CDR3 contains 15 residues. The junction had 5 bases not matched to a gene; V was cut back by 2 bases and J by 4 bases. The germline V gene encodes CDR1 KGHSH and CDR2 LQKENI.

In the case of this clone: Being one base from a much bigger clone, this may be a read error. This chain joins TRBV5-1 and TRBJ2-5, with a possible D match to TRBD1 (6 bases). This CDR3 has 15 amino acids. Germline V lookup: CDR1 SGHRS, CDR2 YFSETQ. Trimming removed 0 bases at V and 6 bases at J, with 15 bases between. CDR3 sequence: CASSLVGTWFQTQYF. The CDR3 coding sequence is TGCGCCAGCAGCTTGGTGGGGACATGGTTTCAGACCCAGTACTTC.

Note on this clone: A read error may produce the germline difference seen at one junction end. The chain links TRBV12-3 or TRBV12-4 to TRBJ2-7; D uncertain. There are 11 residues in the CDR3. The CDR3 loop reads CAGSPCYEQYF. CDR3 nucleotide sequence: TGTGCCGGCAGTCCGTGCTACGAGCAGTACTTC.

The chain links TRBV3-1 to TRBJ2-5; 7 nucleotides agree with TRBD2. Germline CDR1 and CDR2: LGHDT and YNNKEL (reference sequence). CDR3 length equals 16 residues. V lost 4 bases, J lost 4 bases, and 12 bases stayed unmatched. The CDR3 spells CASSPDLSPGGETQYF. The CDR3 DNA sequence: TGTGCCAGCAGCCCAGATCTTAGTCCGGGGGGAGAGACCCAGTACTTC.

Many counts were recorded for this clone. Other DNA sequences in the sample encode the same CDR3. The gene calls are TRBV11-2 and TRBJ2-1, with D uncertain. CDR3 size: 12 residues. Trimming cost V 3 bases and J 8 bases, with 8 bases left between them. Germline values: CDR1 SGHAT, CDR2 FQNNGV. The DNA of the CDR3 is TGTGCCAGCAGCTTGAGCCGGGATGAGCAGTTCTTC. This encodes CASSLSRDEQFF.

This clone was seen ten or more times. This chain uses TRBV12-3 or TRBV12-4 with TRBJ2-1; 7 bases are shared with TRBD2. CDR3 length: 18 residues. V shed 3 bases, J shed 4 bases, and the junction held 15 bases outside the gene matches. The CDR3 spells CASSFSLAAGPSYNEQFF. CDR3 nucleotides: TGTGCCAGCAGTTTCTCTCTAGCAGCGGGGCCCAGTTACAATGAGCAGTTCTTC.

The chain joins TRBV20-1 to TRBJ2-1, with 9 nucleotides matching TRBD1. The germline gives CDR1 DFQATT, CDR2 SNEGSKA (reference sequence). V lost 1 base and J lost 4; bases outside the gene matches: 2. There are 14 residues in the CDR3. The CDR3 region is CSARGDRDYNEQFF. The CDR3 bases are TGCAGTGCTAGAGGGGACAGGGATTACAATGAGCAGTTCTTC.